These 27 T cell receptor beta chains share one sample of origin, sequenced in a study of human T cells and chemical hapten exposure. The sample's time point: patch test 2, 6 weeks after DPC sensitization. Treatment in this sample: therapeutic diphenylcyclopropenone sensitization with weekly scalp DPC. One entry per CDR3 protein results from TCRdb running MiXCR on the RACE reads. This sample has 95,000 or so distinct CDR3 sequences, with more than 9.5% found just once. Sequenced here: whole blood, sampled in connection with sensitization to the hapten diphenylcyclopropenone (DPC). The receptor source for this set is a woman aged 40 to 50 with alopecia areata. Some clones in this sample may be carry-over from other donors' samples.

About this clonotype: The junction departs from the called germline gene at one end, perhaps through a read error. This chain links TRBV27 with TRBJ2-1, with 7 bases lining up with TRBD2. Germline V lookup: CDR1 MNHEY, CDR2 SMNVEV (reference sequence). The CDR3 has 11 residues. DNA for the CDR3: TGTGCCAGCACCGACTACGGGAGGACGATCTTC. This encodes CASTDYGRTIF.

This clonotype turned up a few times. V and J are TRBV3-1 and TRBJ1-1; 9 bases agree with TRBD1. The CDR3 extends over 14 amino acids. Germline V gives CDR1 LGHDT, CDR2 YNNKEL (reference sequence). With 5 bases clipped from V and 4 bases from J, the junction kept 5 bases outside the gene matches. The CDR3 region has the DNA TGTGCCAGCAGCGGACAGGGGTTCGCCACTGAAGCTTTCTTT. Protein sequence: CASSGQGFATEAFF. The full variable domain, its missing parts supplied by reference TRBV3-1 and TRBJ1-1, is DTAVSQTPKYLVTQMGNDKSIKCEQNLGHDTMYWYKQDSKKFLKIMFSYNNKELIINETVPNRFSPKSPDKAHLNLHINSLELGDSAVYFCASSGQGFATEAFFGQGTRLTVV.

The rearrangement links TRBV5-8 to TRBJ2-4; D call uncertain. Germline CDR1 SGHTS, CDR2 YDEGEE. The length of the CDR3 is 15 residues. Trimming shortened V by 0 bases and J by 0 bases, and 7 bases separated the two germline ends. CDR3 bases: TGTGCCAGCAGCTTGGACACCCTAGCCAAAAACATTCAGTACTTC. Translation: CASSLDTLAKNIQYF.

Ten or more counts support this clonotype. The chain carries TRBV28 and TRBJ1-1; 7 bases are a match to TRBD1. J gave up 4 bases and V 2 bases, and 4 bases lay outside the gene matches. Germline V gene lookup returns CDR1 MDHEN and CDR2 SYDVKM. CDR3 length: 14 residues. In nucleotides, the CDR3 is TGTGCCAGCAGTTTAGACAGGGTAGTCACTGAAGCTTTCTTT. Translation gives CASSLDRVVTEAFF.

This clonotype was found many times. The CDR3 DNA follows: TGTGCCAGCAGCTTAGGAGGAAGCGCTGGCTACACCTTC. Its protein product is CASSLGGSAGYTF. The chain combines TRBV7-2 with TRBJ1-2; no definite D call. The CDR3 has 13 amino acids. V lost 1 base to trimming and J lost 7 bases, with 10 bases between them. Germline CDR1 and CDR2: SGHTA and FQGNSA.

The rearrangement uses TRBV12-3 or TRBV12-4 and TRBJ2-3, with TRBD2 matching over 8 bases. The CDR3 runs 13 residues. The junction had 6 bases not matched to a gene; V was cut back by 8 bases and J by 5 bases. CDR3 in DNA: TGTGCCAGCGAAGCGGGAGATCAAGATACGCAGTATTTT. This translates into CASEAGDQDTQYF.

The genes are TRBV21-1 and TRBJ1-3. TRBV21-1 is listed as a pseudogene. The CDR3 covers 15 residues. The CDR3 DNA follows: TGTGCCAGCAGCAAAGCGCAAGCTTCTGGAAACACCATATATTTT. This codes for CASSKAQASGNTIYF.

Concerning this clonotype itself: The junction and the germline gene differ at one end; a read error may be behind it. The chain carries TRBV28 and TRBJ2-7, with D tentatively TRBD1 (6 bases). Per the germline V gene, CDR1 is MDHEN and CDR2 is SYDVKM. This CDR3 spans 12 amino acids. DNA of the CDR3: TGTGCCAGCAGCCTGGGGCCGGGAAAGACAGGCTTC. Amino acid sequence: CASSLGPGKTGF.

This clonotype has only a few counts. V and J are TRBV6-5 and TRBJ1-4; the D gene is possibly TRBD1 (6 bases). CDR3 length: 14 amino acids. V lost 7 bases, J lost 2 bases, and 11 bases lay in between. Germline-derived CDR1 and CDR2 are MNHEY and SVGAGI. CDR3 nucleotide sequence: TGTGCCAGCAAAGCCACAGGGACTAATGAAAAACTGTTTTTT. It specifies CASKATGTNEKLFF.

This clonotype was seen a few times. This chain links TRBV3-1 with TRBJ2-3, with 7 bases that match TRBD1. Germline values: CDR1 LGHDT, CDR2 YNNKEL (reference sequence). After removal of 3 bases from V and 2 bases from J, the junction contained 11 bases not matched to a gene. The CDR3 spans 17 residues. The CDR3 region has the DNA TGTGCCAGCAGCCACCGACCGGGACAGCCTACCACAGATACGCAGTATTTT. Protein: CASSHRPGQPTTDTQYF.

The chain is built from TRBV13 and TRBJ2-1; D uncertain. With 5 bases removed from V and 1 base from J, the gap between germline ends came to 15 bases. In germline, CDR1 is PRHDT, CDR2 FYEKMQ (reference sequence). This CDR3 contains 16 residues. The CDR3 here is CASSPEQLSSYNEQFF. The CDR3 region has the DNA TGTGCCAGCAGCCCCGAGCAGCTTTCATCCTACAATGAGCAGTTCTTC. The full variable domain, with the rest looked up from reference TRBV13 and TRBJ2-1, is AAGVIQSPRHLIKEKRETATLKCYPIPRHDTVYWYQQGPGQDPQFLISFYEKMQSDKGSIPDRFSAQQFSDYHSELNMSSLELGDSALYFCASSPEQLSSYNEQFFGPGTRLTVL.

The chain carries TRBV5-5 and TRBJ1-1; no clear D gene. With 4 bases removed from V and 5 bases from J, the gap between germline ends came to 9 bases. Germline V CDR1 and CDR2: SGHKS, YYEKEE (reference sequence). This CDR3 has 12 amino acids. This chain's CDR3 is CASSPVRTEAFF. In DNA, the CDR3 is TGTGCCAGCAGCCCGGTGCGGACTGAAGCTTTCTTT.

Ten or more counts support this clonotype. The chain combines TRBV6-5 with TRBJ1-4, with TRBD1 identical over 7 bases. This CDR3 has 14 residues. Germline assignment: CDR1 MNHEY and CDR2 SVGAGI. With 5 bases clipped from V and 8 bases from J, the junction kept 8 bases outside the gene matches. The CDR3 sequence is CASSHRTGGEKLFF. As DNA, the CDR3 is TGTGCCAGCAGTCACAGGACAGGAGGCGAAAAACTGTTTTTT.

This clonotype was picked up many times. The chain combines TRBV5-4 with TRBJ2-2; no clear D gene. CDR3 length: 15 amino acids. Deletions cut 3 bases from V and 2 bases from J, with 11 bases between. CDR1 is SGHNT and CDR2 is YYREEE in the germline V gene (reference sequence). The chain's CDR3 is CASSSPRANTGELFF. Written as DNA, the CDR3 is TGTGCCAGCAGCTCGCCACGAGCTAACACCGGGGAGCTGTTTTTT.

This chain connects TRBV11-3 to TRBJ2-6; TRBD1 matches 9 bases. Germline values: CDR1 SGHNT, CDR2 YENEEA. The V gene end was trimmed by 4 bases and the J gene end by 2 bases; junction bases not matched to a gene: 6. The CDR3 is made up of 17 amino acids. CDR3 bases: TGTGCCAGCAGCTCCGAGGGACAGGGTACTGGGGCCAACGTCCTGACTTTC. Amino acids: CASSSEGQGTGANVLTF.

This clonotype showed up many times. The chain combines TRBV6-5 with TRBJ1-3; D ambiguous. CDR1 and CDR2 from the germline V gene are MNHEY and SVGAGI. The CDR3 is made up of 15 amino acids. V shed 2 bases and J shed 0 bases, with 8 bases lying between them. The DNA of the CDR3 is TGTGCCAGCAGTTACGCCTGGGACTCTGGAAACACCATATATTTT. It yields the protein CASSYAWDSGNTIYF.

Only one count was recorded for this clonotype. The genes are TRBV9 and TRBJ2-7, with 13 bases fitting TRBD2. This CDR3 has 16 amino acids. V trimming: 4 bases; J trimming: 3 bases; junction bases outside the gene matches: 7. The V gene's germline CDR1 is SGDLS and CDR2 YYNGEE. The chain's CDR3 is CASSPSGTSGIYEQYF. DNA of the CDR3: TGTGCCAGCAGCCCCTCCGGGACTAGCGGGATCTACGAGCAGTACTTC.

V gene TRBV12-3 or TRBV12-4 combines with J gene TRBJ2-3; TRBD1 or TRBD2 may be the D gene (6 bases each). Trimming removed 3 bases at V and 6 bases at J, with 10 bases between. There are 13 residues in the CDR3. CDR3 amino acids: CASSFWGADTQYF. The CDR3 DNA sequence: TGTGCCAGCAGTTTTTGGGGGGCCGATACGCAGTATTTT.

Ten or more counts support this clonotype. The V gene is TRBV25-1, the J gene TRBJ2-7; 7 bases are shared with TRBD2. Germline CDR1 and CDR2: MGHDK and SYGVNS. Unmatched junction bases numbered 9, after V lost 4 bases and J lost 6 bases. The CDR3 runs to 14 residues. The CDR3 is CASSASSGPGEQYF. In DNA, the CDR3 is TGTGCCAGCAGTGCGTCTAGCGGCCCCGGCGAGCAGTACTTC.

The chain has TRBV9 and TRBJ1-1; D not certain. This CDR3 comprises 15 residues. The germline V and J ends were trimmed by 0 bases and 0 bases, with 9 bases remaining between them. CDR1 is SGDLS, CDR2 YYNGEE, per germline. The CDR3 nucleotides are TGTGCCAGCAGCGTAGGACTGAGGATGAACACTGAAGCTTTCTTT. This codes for CASSVGLRMNTEAFF. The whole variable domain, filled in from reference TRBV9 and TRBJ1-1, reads DSGVTQTPKHLITATGQRVTLRCSPRSGDLSVYWYQQSLDQGLQFLIQYYNGEERAKGNILERFSAQQFPDLHSELNLSSLELGDSALYFCASSVGLRMNTEAFFGQGTRLTVV.

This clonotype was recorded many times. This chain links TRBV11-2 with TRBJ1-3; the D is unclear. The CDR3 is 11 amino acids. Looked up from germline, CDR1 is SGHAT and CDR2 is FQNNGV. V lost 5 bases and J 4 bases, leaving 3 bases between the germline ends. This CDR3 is CASSHGNTIYF. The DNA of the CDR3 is TGTGCCAGCAGCCACGGAAACACCATATATTTT.

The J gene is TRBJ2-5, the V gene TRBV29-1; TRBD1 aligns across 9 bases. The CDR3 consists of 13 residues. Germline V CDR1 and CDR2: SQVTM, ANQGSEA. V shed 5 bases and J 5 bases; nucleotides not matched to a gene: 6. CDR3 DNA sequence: TGCAGCGTTCACCCCGGACAGGGGGAGACCCAGTACTTC. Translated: CSVHPGQGETQYF.

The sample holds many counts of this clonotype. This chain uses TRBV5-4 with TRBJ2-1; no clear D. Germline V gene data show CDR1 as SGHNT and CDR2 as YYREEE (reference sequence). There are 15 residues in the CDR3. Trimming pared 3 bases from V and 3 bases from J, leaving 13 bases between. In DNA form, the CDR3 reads TGTGCCAGCAGCTCCCCGGTGTCGGGCTACAATGAGCAGTTCTTC. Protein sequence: CASSSPVSGYNEQFF.

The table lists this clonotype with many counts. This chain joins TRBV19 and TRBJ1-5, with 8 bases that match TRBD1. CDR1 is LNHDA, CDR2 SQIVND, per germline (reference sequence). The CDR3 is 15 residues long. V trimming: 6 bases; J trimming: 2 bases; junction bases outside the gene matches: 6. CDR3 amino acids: CASRMTGEGNQPQHF. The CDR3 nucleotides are TGTGCCAGTAGAATGACAGGGGAGGGCAATCAGCCCCAGCATTTT.

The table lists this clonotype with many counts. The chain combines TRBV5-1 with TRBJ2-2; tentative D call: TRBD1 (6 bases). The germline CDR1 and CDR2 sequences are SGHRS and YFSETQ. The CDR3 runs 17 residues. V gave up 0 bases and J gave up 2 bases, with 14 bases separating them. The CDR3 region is CASSLAPTGLNTGELFF. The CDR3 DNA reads TGCGCCAGCAGCTTGGCCCCAACAGGGCTCAACACCGGGGAGCTGTTTTTT.

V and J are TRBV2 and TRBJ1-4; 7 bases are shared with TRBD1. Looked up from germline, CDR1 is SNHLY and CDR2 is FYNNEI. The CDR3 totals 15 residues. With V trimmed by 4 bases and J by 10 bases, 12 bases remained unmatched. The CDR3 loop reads CASSAFFQGGGKLFF. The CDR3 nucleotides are TGTGCCAGCAGTGCGTTTTTTCAAGGGGGCGGAAAACTGTTTTTT.

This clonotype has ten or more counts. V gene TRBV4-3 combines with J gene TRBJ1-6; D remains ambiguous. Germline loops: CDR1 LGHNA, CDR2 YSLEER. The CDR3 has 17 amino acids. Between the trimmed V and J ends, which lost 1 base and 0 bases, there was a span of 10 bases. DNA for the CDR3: TGCGCCAGCAGCCAAGGGACCCAGCCCTCCTATAATTCACCCCTCCACTTT. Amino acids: CASSQGTQPSYNSPLHF.